Listed below are T cell receptor beta chains from one sample, sequenced in a study of T cells after yellow fever vaccination. TCRdb processed the 5' RACE reads anew with MiXCR; each CDR3 protein has one entry. The data hold roughly 150,000 distinct CDR3 sequences, with 7.7% observed a single time. The specimen was CD4+ T cells sorted from PBMCs, collected 5 days after the yellow fever booster vaccination. The receptor source for this set is a man in his thirties or forties who received the YFV17D yellow fever vaccine. Each CDR3 is given with its conserved first and last residue. The D gene is left open where the match is weak. Part of the rows lack a size; the others show once, few, many or a class for expanded clones.

many | TRBD1 | TRBJ2-4 | 13 | TRBV7-2 | CASSFGTGDIQYF | TGTGCCAGCAGCTTCGGGACAGGGGACATTCAGTACTTC
many | TRBD1 | TRBJ1-1 | 15 | TRBV7-9 | CASSYWDRGDTEAFF | TGTGCCAGCAGCTATTGGGACAGAGGTGACACTGAAGCTTTCTTT
many | TRBD2 | TRBJ2-3 | 16 | TRBV20-1 | CSARKIAGGSTDTQYF | TGCAGTGCTAGAAAGATAGCGGGAGGGAGCACAGATACGCAGTATTTT
few | NA | TRBJ2-7 | 15 | TRBV20-1 | CSALNPYGSPYEQYF | TGCAGTGCCCTAAATCCCTACGGGAGCCCCTACGAGCAGTACTTC
many | NA | TRBJ2-7 | 12 | TRBV20-1 | CSVPGQTYEQYF | TGCAGTGTCCCGGGACAAACCTACGAGCAGTACTTC
many | NA | TRBJ1-4 | 15 | TRBV5-1 | CASSSEGTANEKLFF | TGCGCCAGCAGCTCGGAAGGGACGGCAAATGAAAAACTGTTTTTT
NA | NA | TRBJ2-7 | 15 | TRBV7-2 | CASSLSQGKFYEQYF | TGTGCCAGCAGCTTATCCCAGGGCAAATTCTACGAGCAGTACTTC
many | NA | TRBJ2-5 | 12 | TRBV10-3 | CAISEREETQYF | TGTGCCATCAGTGAACGGGAAGAGACCCAGTACTTC
many | NA | TRBJ1-4 | 15 | TRBV10-2 | CASRDVGVGNEKLFF | TGCGCCAGCAGGGACGTGGGGGTCGGGAATGAAAAACTGTTTTTT
many | NA | TRBJ2-5 | 12 | TRBV20-1 | CSAIERLETQYF | TGCAGCGCAATTGAGCGACTGGAGACCCAGTACTTC
many | NA | TRBJ1-5 | 14 | TRBV5-1 | CASSSGESNQPQHF | TGCGCCAGCAGCTCAGGGGAGAGCAATCAGCCCCAGCATTTT
many | NA | TRBJ2-7 | 15 | TRBV25-1 | CASSRAGTPPPEQYF | TGTGCCAGCAGTCGAGCCGGGACTCCCCCCCCCGAGCAGTACTTC
many | NA | TRBJ2-1 | 13 | TRBV2 | CASSYQGFNEQFF | TGTGCCAGCAGTTATCAGGGGTTCAATGAGCAGTTCTTC
NA | NA | TRBJ1-4 | 14 | TRBV7-2 | CASSLGVSFEKLFF | TGTGCCAGCAGCTTAGGGGTCAGCTTCGAAAAACTGTTTTTT
many | NA | TRBJ2-7 | 13 | TRBV21-1 | CASSKVPQAPRYF | TGTGCCAGCAGCAAAGTCCCACAGGCCCCTAGGTACTTC
many | NA | TRBJ2-3 | 15 | TRBV11-2 | CASSLSTVGTDTQYF | TGTGCCAGCAGCTTATCCACGGTGGGCACAGATACGCAGTATTTT
many | NA | TRBJ1-1 | 13 | TRBV9 | CASSVTANTEAFF | TGTGCCAGCAGCGTAACAGCGAACACTGAAGCTTTCTTT
many | NA | TRBJ2-7 | 13 | TRBV20-1 | CSARSAGDFEQYF | TGCAGTGCTCGCTCCGCGGGCGATTTTGAGCAGTACTTC
many | NA | TRBJ2-7 | 14 | TRBV5-1 | CASSWSGGSYEQYF | TGCGCCAGCAGTTGGTCAGGGGGGTCCTACGAGCAGTACTTC
many | NA | TRBJ2-3 | 14 | TRBV5-1 | CASKMAFSTDTQYF | TGCGCCAGCAAGATGGCGTTTAGCACAGATACGCAGTATTTT
many | NA | TRBJ1-5 | 13 | TRBV7-2 | CASSLLEETPQHF | TGTGCCAGCAGCCTATTAGAGGAAACGCCCCAGCATTTT
few | TRBD2 | TRBJ2-1 | 16 | TRBV10-3 | CAISESTSGRENEQFF | TGTGCCATCAGTGAGTCGACAAGCGGGAGGGAGAATGAGCAGTTCTTC
many | NA | TRBJ2-1 | 11 | TRBV12-3/TRBV12-4 | CASSKRNEQFF | TGTGCCAGCAGTAAGAGAAATGAGCAGTTCTTC
many | TRBD2 | TRBJ2-5 | 14 | TRBV7-2 | CASSPTSGQETQYF | TGTGCCAGCAGCCCGACTAGCGGCCAAGAGACCCAGTACTTC
many | NA | TRBJ2-7 | 16 | TRBV20-1 | CSAKGPPRQAFYEQYF | TGCAGTGCAAAAGGTCCCCCAAGACAAGCTTTCTACGAGCAGTACTTC
many | NA | TRBJ2-1 | 14 | TRBV14 | CASSETTGVNEQFF | TGTGCCAGCAGCGAAACGACGGGAGTCAATGAGCAGTTCTTC
many | NA | TRBJ2-2 | 14 | TRBV20-1 | CSARSDSNTGELFF | TGCAGTGCTAGGTCGGATAGCAACACCGGGGAGCTGTTTTTT
NA | NA | TRBJ2-5 | 15 | TRBV20-1 | CSARDSDSGWKTQYF | TGCAGTGCTAGAGATTCCGACAGCGGATGGAAGACCCAGTACTTC
many | NA | TRBJ2-7 | 16 | TRBV7-9 | CASTWGASSHPYEQYF | TGTGCCAGCACCTGGGGGGCTTCCAGCCACCCTTACGAGCAGTACTTC
many | TRBD2 | TRBJ2-5 | 13 | TRBV12-3/TRBV12-4 | CASKQREGETQYF | TGTGCCAGCAAACAGCGGGAGGGAGAGACCCAGTACTTC
many | NA | TRBJ2-3 | 15 | TRBV7-3 | CASSLDGGGTDTQYF | TGTGCCAGCAGCTTAGATGGAGGGGGCACAGATACGCAGTATTTT
many | NA | TRBJ2-2 | 14 | TRBV5-1 | CASTGSLGSGELFF | TGCGCCAGCACAGGCAGCCTAGGATCCGGGGAGCTGTTTTTT
NA | NA | TRBJ2-7 | 12 | TRBV18 | CASSPEWYEQYF | TGTGCCAGCTCACCGGAGTGGTACGAGCAGTACTTC
many | NA | TRBJ2-5 | 13 | TRBV29-1 | CSVARQPTETQYF | TGCAGCGTTGCCCGGCAGCCCACGGAGACCCAGTACTTC
many | NA | TRBJ2-2 | 15 | TRBV29-1 | CSVGLGRTNTGELFF | TGCAGCGTTGGTTTGGGGCGGACGAACACCGGGGAGCTGTTTTTT
many | NA | TRBJ2-7 | 15 | TRBV20-1 | CSDRSYSGDSYEQYF | TGCAGTGACCGCTCTTATTCAGGGGACTCCTACGAGCAGTACTTC
many | NA | TRBJ1-2 | 13 | TRBV5-1 | CASSSTGSYGYTF | TGCGCCAGCAGCTCGACAGGTTCCTATGGCTACACCTTC
many | NA | TRBJ2-1 | 15 | TRBV10-1 | CASSVDTRTYNEQFF | TGCGCCAGCAGCGTGGACACCCGGACGTACAATGAGCAGTTCTTC
many | NA | TRBJ2-7 | 15 | TRBV28 | CASSSQGLGEVEQYF | TGTGCCAGCAGTTCCCAGGGTCTCGGTGAGGTTGAGCAGTACTTC
many | NA | TRBJ2-3 | 14 | TRBV4-3 | CASSLQSGTDTQYF | TGCGCCAGCAGCCTACAAAGCGGCACAGATACGCAGTATTTT
many | NA | TRBJ2-1 | 13 | TRBV7-9 | CASSQAFYNEQFF | TGTGCCAGCAGTCAAGCGTTCTACAATGAGCAGTTCTTC
many | NA | TRBJ2-7 | 12 | TRBV10-3 | CAISESGNQQYF | TGTGCCATCAGTGAGTCAGGGAACCAGCAGTACTTC
NA | TRBD2 | TRBJ2-2 | 15 | TRBV9 | CASSVAGRGTGELFF | TGTGCCAGCAGCGTAGCCGGGAGGGGGACCGGGGAGCTGTTTTTT
many | NA | TRBJ2-7 | 14 | TRBV28 | CASSSPFVYHEQYF | TGTGCCAGCAGTTCCCCGTTCGTGTACCACGAGCAGTACTTC
many | NA | TRBJ1-1 | 12 | TRBV29-1 | CSVVDPSTEAFF | TGCAGCGTTGTGGATCCGTCCACTGAAGCTTTCTTT
NA | NA | TRBJ1-6 | 12 | TRBV7-2 | CASTLGNSPLHF | TGTGCCAGCACCCTGGGGAATTCACCCCTCCACTTT
NA | TRBD2 | TRBJ2-1 | 18 | TRBV20-1 | CSAGGGLAGASSYNEQFF | TGCAGTGCTGGAGGGGGACTAGCGGGAGCCTCCTCCTACAATGAGCAGTTCTTC
many | NA | TRBJ2-1 | 16 | TRBV7-2 | CASSLGGGHNYNEQFF | TGTGCCAGCAGCTTGGGGGGGGGACACAACTACAATGAGCAGTTCTTC
few | TRBD2 | TRBJ2-6 | 21 | TRBV11-2 | CASRPPSTSGSGIYGANVLTF | TGTGCCAGCAGGCCTCCCTCGACTAGCGGGAGCGGGATATACGGGGCCAACGTCCTGACTTTC
many | NA | TRBJ1-3 | 14 | TRBV11-2 | CASSVGVSGNTIYF | TGTGCCAGCAGCGTCGGAGTTTCTGGAAACACCATATATTTT
many | NA | TRBJ2-5 | 14 | TRBV20-1 | CSARVGSLSETQYF | TGCAGTGCTAGAGTCGGGAGTCTATCAGAGACCCAGTACTTC
many | TRBD1 | TRBJ2-7 | 11 | TRBV6-1 | CASRTGPGQYF | TGTGCCAGCCGGACAGGACCAGGGCAGTACTTC
NA | TRBD1 | TRBJ2-1 | 15 | TRBV18 | CASSPGTASYNEQFF | TGTGCCAGCTCACCCGGGACAGCTTCTTACAATGAGCAGTTCTTC